A selection of T cell receptor beta chains follows, all from one sample in a study of blood T cell repertoires in COVID-19. The repertoire was sequenced with immunoSEQ multiplex PCR; TCRdb's copy has only in-frame clones and lacks some. Here the sample spans roughly 120,000 clones, more than 70% being singletons. Source material: peripheral blood. Every receptor here comes from a human donor in a cohort sampled during active COVID-19. Each CDR3 is given with its conserved first and last residue. The D gene is left open where the match is weak. For some rows the clone size is stated as once, few or many, or as a class when expanded; others skip it.

cdr3_aa,cdr3_nt,v_call,clone_size,d_call,cdr3_length,j_call
CASSSLQGMNYGYTF,TGTGCCAGCAGTTCCCTACAGGGGATGAACTATGGCTACACCTTC,TRBV27,.,TRBD1,15,TRBJ1-2
CSASPSGNAREQYF,TGCAGTGCTAGTCCTAGCGGGAACGCACGGGAGCAGTACTTC,TRBV20-1,.,TRBD2,14,TRBJ2-7
CASSSTGARTYEQYF,TGTGCCAGCAGTTCGACAGGGGCCAGGACCTACGAGCAGTACTTC,TRBV6-5,.,TRBD1,15,TRBJ2-7
CASSLRDEQFF,TGTGCCAGCAGCTTGAGGGATGAGCAGTTCTTC,TRBV11-3,once,.,11,TRBJ2-1
CASGLPSAGEGETQYF,TGTGCTAGTGGTTTGCCATCAGCGGGGGAGGGAGAGACCCAGTACTTC,TRBV12-5,.,TRBD2,16,TRBJ2-5
CASRGQGGSYEQYF,TGTGCCAGCAGGGGACAGGGGGGGTCCTACGAGCAGTACTTC,TRBV6-5,.,TRBD1,14,TRBJ2-7
CASSRDRAYGYTF,TGTGCCAGCAGTCGGGACAGGGCCTATGGCTACACCTTC,TRBV6-5,.,TRBD1,13,TRBJ1-2
CASSDPSSPLHF,TGCGCCAGCAGTGATCCCAGTTCACCCCTCCACTTT,TRBV10-1,few,.,12,TRBJ1-6
CASSLAMFPDEQYF,TGTGCCAGCAGCTTGGCTATGTTCCCTGACGAGCAGTACTTC,TRBV5-4,.,.,14,TRBJ2-7
CASSSQLNTEAFF,TGTGCCAGCAGTTCTCAGTTGAACACTGAAGCTTTCTTT,TRBV28,.,.,13,TRBJ1-1
CASSHRAATNEKLFF,TGTGCCAGCAGCCACAGGGCCGCAACTAATGAAAAACTGTTTTTT,TRBV6-5,.,.,15,TRBJ1-4
CASENRQLHEQYF,TGTGCCAGTGAGAACCGACAGCTCCACGAGCAGTACTTC,TRBV11-3,.,.,13,TRBJ2-7
CASSLRREESNQPQHF,TGTGCCAGCAGCTTACGGAGGGAGGAGAGCAATCAGCCCCAGCATTTT,TRBV11-3,few,.,16,TRBJ1-5
CASSDGQGAAGANVLTF,TGTGCCAGCAGCGATGGACAGGGCGCCGCTGGGGCCAACGTCCTGACTTTC,TRBV7-8,once,TRBD1,17,TRBJ2-6
CASSSGLAGAQETQYF,TGTGCCAGCAGTTCGGGACTAGCGGGGGCCCAAGAGACCCAGTACTTC,TRBV27,.,TRBD2,16,TRBJ2-5
CASRHGGGLPIEYF,TGTGCCAGCAGGCATGGTGGCGGACTCCCCATCGAGTACTTC,TRBV3-1/TRBV3-2,.,.,14,TRBJ2-5
CSVALRLANTDTQYF,TGCAGCGTTGCCCTCAGACTAGCCAACACAGATACGCAGTATTTT,TRBV29-1,.,TRBD2,15,TRBJ2-3
CASSVTGGSTEAFF,TGTGCCAGCAGCGTTACAGGGGGATCCACTGAAGCTTTCTTT,TRBV9,.,TRBD1,14,TRBJ1-1
CASSSDRGEQYF,TGTGCCAGCAGCTCCGACAGGGGCGAGCAGTACTTC,TRBV13,.,TRBD1,12,TRBJ2-7
CASTPAGQGAANYGYTF,TGTGCCAGCACCCCAGCTGGACAGGGGGCGGCTAACTATGGCTACACCTTC,TRBV28,once,TRBD1,17,TRBJ1-2
CASSPGTYEQYF,TGTGCCAGCAGTCCGGGGACATACGAGCAGTACTTC,TRBV27,.,.,12,TRBJ2-7
CASSQDPGAGGYEQYF,TGTGCCAGCAGCCAAGACCCGGGAGCGGGGGGTTACGAGCAGTACTTC,TRBV4-2,.,TRBD2,16,TRBJ2-7
CASSLSVLAVSYEQYF,TGTGCCAGCAGTTTGTCCGTACTAGCGGTTTCCTACGAGCAGTACTTC,TRBV27,.,TRBD2,16,TRBJ2-7
CASSLTGGQDEQYF,TGTGCCAGCAGCTTAACGGGGGGACAGGACGAGCAGTACTTC,TRBV7-3,.,TRBD1,14,TRBJ2-7
CASSPTSGTYSYNEQFF,TGTGCCAGTAGCCCGACTAGCGGGACGTACTCCTACAATGAGCAGTTCTTC,TRBV19,.,TRBD2,17,TRBJ2-1
CASSLGTTEQFF,TGTGCCAGCAGTTTGGGGACTACTGAGCAGTTCTTC,TRBV27,.,TRBD2,12,TRBJ2-1
CASSKEGQGVGVEFPYEQYF,TGTGCCAGCAGCAAAGAGGGACAGGGAGTAGGGGTTGAGTTTCCCTACGAGCAGTACTTC,TRBV21-1,.,.,20,TRBJ2-7
CASSFRTANTGELFF,TGCGCCAGCAGCTTCCGGACAGCCAACACCGGGGAGCTGTTTTTT,TRBV5-1,.,.,15,TRBJ2-2
CASRTRGNTEAFF,TGTGCCAGCAGGACAAGGGGGAACACTGAAGCTTTCTTT,TRBV28,.,.,13,TRBJ1-1
CASSSTGVHEQYF,TGTGCCAGCAGCTCAACAGGGGTTCACGAGCAGTACTTC,TRBV5-6,.,TRBD1,13,TRBJ2-7
CASSYGTPSYEQYF,TGTGCCAGCAGTTACGGCACACCCTCCTACGAGCAGTACTTC,TRBV6-6,.,.,14,TRBJ2-7
CASSIRLLGPGKTGNYGYTF,TGTGCCAGTAGTATCCGCCTGCTCGGCCCAGGGAAAACGGGCAACTATGGCTACACCTTC,TRBV19,.,.,20,TRBJ1-2
CAWGFGHSYEQYF,TGTGCCTGGGGGTTCGGACACAGCTACGAGCAGTACTTC,TRBV30,.,.,13,TRBJ2-7
CAWSGGVGSNQPQHF,TGTGCCTGGAGTGGGGGCGTTGGTAGCAATCAGCCCCAGCATTTT,TRBV30,.,.,15,TRBJ1-5
CASSPRRGQGGVEAFF,TGTGCCAGCTCACCACGCCGCGGACAGGGGGGGGTTGAAGCTTTCTTT,TRBV18,.,TRBD1,16,TRBJ1-1
CASSGRGRLNEQFF,TGTGCCAGCAGCGGCAGGGGGCGTTTGAATGAGCAGTTCTTC,TRBV3-1/TRBV3-2,few,TRBD1,14,TRBJ2-1
CASSLPGQGGNQPQHF,TGTGCCAGTAGTCTACCGGGACAGGGGGGCAATCAGCCCCAGCATTTT,TRBV19,.,TRBD1,16,TRBJ1-5
CASSPLGQGANEQFF,TGTGCCAGCAGCCCTTTGGGACAGGGGGCGAATGAGCAGTTCTTC,TRBV9,.,TRBD1,15,TRBJ2-1
CASSPGPGTEAFF,TGTGCCAGCAGCCCGGGTCCTGGGACTGAAGCTTTCTTT,TRBV5-8,.,.,13,TRBJ1-1
CASRGQTRSGNTIYF,TGTGCCAGCAGGGGACAGACGAGATCCGGAAACACCATATATTTT,TRBV28,.,TRBD1,15,TRBJ1-3
CASSARTGSYGVEAFF,TGTGCCAGCAGCGCCAGGACAGGGAGTTATGGTGTTGAAGCTTTCTTT,TRBV5-6,.,TRBD1,16,TRBJ1-1
CASTPGTGGFKDGYTF,TGCGCCAGCACCCCAGGGACAGGGGGCTTCAAGGATGGCTACACCTTC,TRBV5-1,few,TRBD1,16,TRBJ1-2
CASSLDRNTEAFF,TGTGCCAGCAGTCTGGACAGGAACACTGAAGCTTTCTTT,TRBV5-6,.,.,13,TRBJ1-1
CASSAGIGNQPQHF,TGTGCCAGTAGTGCAGGGATCGGCAATCAGCCCCAGCATTTT,TRBV19,.,.,14,TRBJ1-5
CASSSLGTGGTDTQYF,TGTGCCAGCAGTTCACTAGGGACAGGAGGAACAGATACGCAGTATTTT,TRBV27,.,TRBD1,16,TRBJ2-3
CASSDPGQGAYEQYF,TGTGCCAGCAGCGATCCGGGACAGGGGGCCTACGAGCAGTACTTC,TRBV5-4,.,TRBD1,15,TRBJ2-7
CASTDRGSVGTEAFF,TGTGCCAGCACTGACAGGGGGAGCGTCGGCACTGAAGCTTTCTTT,TRBV28,.,TRBD1,15,TRBJ1-1
CATQTSGGFQETQYF,TGTGCCACCCAAACATCCGGCGGATTTCAAGAGACCCAGTACTTC,TRBV15,.,.,15,TRBJ2-5
CASSPRGDITNGYTF,TGTGCCAGTAGTCCCCGGGGAGACATAACTAATGGCTACACCTTC,TRBV19,.,.,15,TRBJ1-2
CASSYSQGYEQYF,TGTGCCAGCAGTTACTCGCAGGGTTACGAGCAGTACTTC,TRBV6-6,.,.,13,TRBJ2-7
CASSLGQGAYEQYF,TGTGCCAGCAGCCTAGGACAGGGTGCATACGAGCAGTACTTC,TRBV6-6,.,TRBD1,14,TRBJ2-7
CASSLVGGTEAFF,TGTGCCAGCAGCTTAGTGGGGGGAACCGAAGCTTTCTTT,TRBV11-2,.,.,13,TRBJ1-1
CASSFSRSNEQFF,TGCGCCAGCAGCTTTTCTAGAAGCAATGAGCAGTTCTTC,TRBV5-1,.,.,13,TRBJ2-1
CASSRQGAVSEAFF,TGCGCCAGCAGCAGACAGGGGGCCGTCTCTGAAGCTTTCTTT,TRBV5-1,.,TRBD1,14,TRBJ1-1
CASSNQVGRYEQYF,TGTGCCAGCAGCAACCAGGTGGGCAGGTACGAGCAGTACTTC,TRBV7-9,.,.,14,TRBJ2-7